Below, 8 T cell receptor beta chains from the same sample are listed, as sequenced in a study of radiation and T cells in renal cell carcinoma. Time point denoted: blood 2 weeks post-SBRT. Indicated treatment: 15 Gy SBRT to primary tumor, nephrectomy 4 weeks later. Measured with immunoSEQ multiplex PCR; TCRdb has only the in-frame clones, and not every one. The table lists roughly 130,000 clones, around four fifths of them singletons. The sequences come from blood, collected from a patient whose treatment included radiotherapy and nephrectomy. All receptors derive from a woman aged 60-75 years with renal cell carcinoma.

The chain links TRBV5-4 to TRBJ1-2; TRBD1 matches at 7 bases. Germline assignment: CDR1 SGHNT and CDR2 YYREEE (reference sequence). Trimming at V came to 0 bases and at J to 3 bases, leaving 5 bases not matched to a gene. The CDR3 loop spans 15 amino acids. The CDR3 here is CASSLAEGAHYGYTF. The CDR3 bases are TGTGCCAGCAGCTTGGCCGAGGGGGCACACTATGGCTACACCTTC.

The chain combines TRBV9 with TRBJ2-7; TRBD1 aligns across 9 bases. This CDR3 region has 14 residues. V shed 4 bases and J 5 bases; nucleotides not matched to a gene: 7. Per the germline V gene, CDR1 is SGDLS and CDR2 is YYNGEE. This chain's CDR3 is CASSPSTGGNEQYF. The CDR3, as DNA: TGTGCCAGCAGCCCATCCACAGGGGGCAACGAGCAGTACTTC. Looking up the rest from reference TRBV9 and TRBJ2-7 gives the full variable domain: DSGVTQTPKHLITATGQRVTLRCSPRSGDLSVYWYQQSLDQGLQFLIQYYNGEERAKGNILERFSAQQFPDLHSELNLSSLELGDSALYFCASSPSTGGNEQYFGPGTRLTVT.

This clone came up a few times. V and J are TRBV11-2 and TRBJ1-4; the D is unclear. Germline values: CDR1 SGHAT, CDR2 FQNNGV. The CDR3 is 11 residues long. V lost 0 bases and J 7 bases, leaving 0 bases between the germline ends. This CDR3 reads CASSLDEKLFF. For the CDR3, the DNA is TGTGCCAGCAGCTTAGATGAAAAACTGTTTTTT.

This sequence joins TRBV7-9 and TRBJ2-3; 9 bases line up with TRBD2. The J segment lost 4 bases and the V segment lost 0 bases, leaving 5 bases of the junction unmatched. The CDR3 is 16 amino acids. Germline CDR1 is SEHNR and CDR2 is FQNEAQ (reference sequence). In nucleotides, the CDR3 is TGTGCCAGCAGCTTAGCCAGGACTAGCGTCTCAGATACGCAGTATTTT. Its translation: CASSLARTSVSDTQYF.

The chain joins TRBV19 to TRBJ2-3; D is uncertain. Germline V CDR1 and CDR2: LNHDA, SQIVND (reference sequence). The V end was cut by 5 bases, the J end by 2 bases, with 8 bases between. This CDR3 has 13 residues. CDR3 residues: CASSPDITDTQYF. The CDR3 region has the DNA TGTGCCAGTAGTCCAGACATCACAGATACGCAGTATTTT.

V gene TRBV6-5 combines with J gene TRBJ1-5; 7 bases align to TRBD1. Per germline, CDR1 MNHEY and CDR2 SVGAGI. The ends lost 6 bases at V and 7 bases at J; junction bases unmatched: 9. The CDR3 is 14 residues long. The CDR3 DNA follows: TGTGCCAGCAGCTATCGACAGGGCCCCCAGCCCCAGCATTTT. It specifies CASSYRQGPQPQHF.

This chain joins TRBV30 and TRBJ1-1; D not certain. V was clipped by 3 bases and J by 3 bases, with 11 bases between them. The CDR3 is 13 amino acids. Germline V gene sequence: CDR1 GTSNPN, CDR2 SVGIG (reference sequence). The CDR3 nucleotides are TGTGCCTGGAGGAGCGGGTTGGACACTGAAGCTTTCTTT. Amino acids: CAWRSGLDTEAFF.

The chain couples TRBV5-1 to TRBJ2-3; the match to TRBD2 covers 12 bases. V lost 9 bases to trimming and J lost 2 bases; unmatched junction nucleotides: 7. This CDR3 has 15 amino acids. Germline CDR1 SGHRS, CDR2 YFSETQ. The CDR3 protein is CATSRTSGITDTQYF. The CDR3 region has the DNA TGCGCCACCAGTAGGACTAGCGGGATCACAGATACGCAGTATTTT.